The present entry profiles one T cell receptor (beta chain) with its context. This sample is drawn from a study of blood T cell repertoires in COVID-19. Study information: PBMCs, B-cell-depleted T cells, or T cells provided the cDNA or gDNA that made up the material.

The germline gives CDR1 SNHLY, CDR2 FYNNEI. CDR3 length: 12 amino acids. Trimming took off 1 base at V and 11 bases at J, with 11 bases between the two ends. In the original analysis: Estimation of nucleated cell counts relied on the amplification of reference gene primers. Here immunoSEQ multiplex PCR was the method, and the copy in TCRdb shows in-frame clones only, minus some. D and trimming were read from the DNA, whereas the V and J calls and clone size are those reported in that table. Among around 57,000 clones listed, around 88% were seen once. This TCR was sampled from a woman aged 80 or over with active COVID-19. The chain carries TRBV2 and TRBJ1-1, with D unresolved. Sequencing was performed on peripheral blood. The CDR3 DNA follows: TGTGCCAGCAGTGAAGATAGGAGGTGGGCTTTCTTT. Residues: CASSEDRRWAFF. Full variable domain (outside the CDR3, taken from reference TRBV2 and TRBJ1-1): EPEVTQTPSHQVTQMGQEVILRCVPISNHLYFYWYRQILGQKVEFLVSFYNNEISEKSEIFDDQFSVERPDGSNFTLKIRSTKLEDSAMYFCASSEDRRWAFFGQGTRLTVV.